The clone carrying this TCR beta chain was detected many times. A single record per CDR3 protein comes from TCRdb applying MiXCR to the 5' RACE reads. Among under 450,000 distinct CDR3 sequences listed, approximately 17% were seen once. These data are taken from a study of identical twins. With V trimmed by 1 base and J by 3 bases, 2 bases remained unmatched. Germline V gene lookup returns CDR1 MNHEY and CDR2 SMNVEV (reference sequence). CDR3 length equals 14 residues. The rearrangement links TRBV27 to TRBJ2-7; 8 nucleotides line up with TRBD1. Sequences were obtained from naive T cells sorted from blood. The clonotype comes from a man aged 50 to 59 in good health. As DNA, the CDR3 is TGTGCCAGCAGTTTATTACAGGGGGGCTACGAGCAGTACTTC. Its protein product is CASSLLQGGYEQYF.